This passage covers 10 T cell receptor beta chains from one sample sequenced in a study of vaccination effects on CD4 cells after COVID-19. Antigens for these TCRs are unknown. Assay used: immunoSEQ multiplex PCR; TCRdb lists only in-frame clones, some missing. The table has 14,000 or so clones, over 60% seen once. Sequencing in the ViraFEST assay came after antigen-specific CD4+ T cells had been expanded with viral peptide pools, which were used to stimulate PBMC. Investigators separated out CD4+ T cells once approximately 11 days of culture had passed. Subjects were given two BNT162b2 or mRNA-1273 vaccine doses. The starting material was CD4+ T cells from PBMCs cultured with SARS-CoV-2 spike peptides, obtained after COVID-19 vaccination. Every receptor here comes from a human donor who received a COVID-19 vaccine.

V is TRBV3-1 (or the pseudogene TRBV3-2) and J is TRBJ1-6; D call uncertain. The germline gives CDR1 LGHDT, CDR2 YNNKEL (reference sequence). The ends were cut back, 1 base at V and 6 bases at J, with 4 bases in the middle. The CDR3 is 13 residues long. The CDR3 bases are TGTGCCAGCAGCCAAGGAACTAATTCACCCCTCCACTTT. Translation gives CASSQGTNSPLHF.

This clone is judged medium-sized. This chain links TRBV4-1 with TRBJ1-4, with 7 bases fitting TRBD1. The V gene end was trimmed by 1 base and the J gene end by 3 bases; junction bases not matched to a gene: 8. From germline, CDR1 is MGHRA and CDR2 YSYEKL. The CDR3 extends over 17 amino acids. CDR3 region: CASSQVNRGRPNEKLFF. The CDR3 DNA reads TGCGCCAGCAGCCAAGTGAACAGGGGAAGACCTAATGAAAAACTGTTTTTT.

This chain uses TRBV3-1 (or the pseudogene TRBV3-2) with TRBJ2-1, with 12 bases aligning to TRBD2. The trim removed 8 bases at V and 8 bases at J, leaving 7 bases unmatched. The CDR3 is 14 residues long. Germline assignment: CDR1 LGHDT and CDR2 YNNKEL (reference sequence). This chain's CDR3 is CASHTTSGGDEQFF. For the CDR3, the DNA is TGTGCCAGCCATACGACTAGCGGGGGTGATGAGCAGTTCTTC.

DNA of the CDR3: TGTGCCAGCAGTTACGGGGTTTGGAGCACCGGGGAGCTGTTTTTT. This codes for CASSYGVWSTGELFF. This chain uses TRBV6-5 with TRBJ2-2; D unresolved. The CDR3 sequence is 15 residues long. The germline V gene has CDR1 MNHEY and CDR2 SVGAGI. The V end was cut by 2 bases, the J end by 4 bases, with 11 bases between.

CDR3 residues: CASSESRSGYTF. The CDR3 DNA reads as TGTGCCAGCAGTGAAAGTCGATCGGGCTACACCTTC. The J gene is TRBJ1-2, the V gene TRBV6-1; D gene uncertain. The CDR3 extends over 12 amino acids. Per germline, CDR1 MNHNS and CDR2 SASEGT. Deletions cut 2 bases from V and 8 bases from J, with 9 bases between.

The gene calls are TRBV5-1 and TRBJ1-3; D unresolved. CDR1 is SGHRS and CDR2 is YFSETQ in the germline V gene. This CDR3 is 13 amino acids long. The ends were cut back, 0 bases at V and 4 bases at J, with 5 bases in the middle. CDR3 nucleotide sequence: TGCGCCAGCAGCTTGGACATCGGAAACACCATATATTTT. Protein product: CASSLDIGNTIYF. Together with reference TRBV5-1 and TRBJ1-3, the CDR3 gives the full variable domain: KAGVTQTPRYLIKTRGQQVTLSCSPISGHRSVSWYQQTPGQGLQFLFEYFSETQRNKGNFPGRFSGRQFSNSRSEMNVSTLELGDSALYLCASSLDIGNTIYFGEGSWLTVV.

V gene TRBV16 combines with J gene TRBJ2-7; tentatively, D is TRBD2 (5 bases). In germline, CDR1 is KGHSY, CDR2 FQNENV. The CDR3 length is 13 residues. Deletions cut 2 bases from V and 6 bases from J, with 11 bases between. The CDR3 sequence: CASSQRRQAEQYF. The CDR3 DNA follows: TGTGCCAGCAGCCAACGGAGGCAGGCCGAGCAGTACTTC.

V gene TRBV14 combines with J gene TRBJ2-5; 14 bases map to TRBD2. This CDR3 has 18 residues. CDR1 and CDR2 (germline): SGHDN, FVKESK. V lost 4 bases to trimming and J lost 5 bases; unmatched junction nucleotides: 12. CDR3 nucleotide sequence: TGTGCCAGCAGCCCCTCCGGACTAGCGGGGGGCAGAGGGGAGACCCAGTACTTC. This codes for CASSPSGLAGGRGETQYF.

This clone showed up just a few times. This chain links TRBV6-6 with TRBJ2-7, with D perhaps TRBD2 (6 bases). The CDR3 is 13 residues long. Between the trimmed V and J ends, which lost 0 bases and 6 bases, there was a span of 9 bases. Germline-derived CDR1 and CDR2 are MNHNY and SVGAGI (reference sequence). The CDR3 DNA follows: TGTGCCAGCAGTTACTCGGGAGGAGGCGAGCAGTACTTC. Encoded protein: CASSYSGGGEQYF.

The chain combines TRBV10-3 with TRBJ2-3, with TRBD1 identical over 8 bases. CDR1 is ENHRY, CDR2 SYGVKD, per germline. The CDR3 sequence is 14 residues long. The ends lost 7 bases at V and 4 bases at J; junction bases unmatched: 7. CDR3 DNA sequence: TGTGCCATCACTAGGACAGGGAGCTCAGATACGCAGTATTTT. Translating it yields CAITRTGSSDTQYF.